What follows describes a single T cell receptor beta chain. This sample was taken from a study of technical replicates of blood from a few donors. TCRdb keeps only in-frame clones here, not all; method: immunoSEQ multiplex PCR. The sample carries around 84,000 clones, nearly 98% recorded once. The TCR sequence derives from a human donor in good health. The sequenced sample was T cells isolated from PBMCs.

The CDR3, as DNA: TGTGCCAGCAGCGCCCAGACTAGCGGGTTAAGGTTCTTC. Its protein product is CASSAQTSGLRFF. The chain combines TRBV9 with TRBJ2-1, with 10 bases aligning to TRBD2. The CDR3 loop spans 13 amino acids. With 3 bases clipped from V and 15 bases from J, the junction kept 9 bases outside the gene matches. CDR1 SGDLS and CDR2 YYNGEE come from the germline V gene.